A selection of T cell receptor beta chains follows, all from one sample in a study of cytomegalovirus exposure and HLA in healthy donors. The assay was immunoSEQ multiplex PCR, and TCRdb's table has in-frame clones only and misses some. The table has some 130,000 clones, about 74% seen once. Source material: PBMCs. These receptor sequences come from a woman in her 50s in good health and CMV-seropositive. CDR3s leave out the opening cysteine and the closing phenylalanine or tryptophan. The D gene is left open where the match is weak. Some rows mark clone size as missing; the rest say once, few, many or name a class of expanded clone.

V gene: TRBV18; D gene: -; clone size: -; J gene: TRBJ2-2; CDR3 protein: ASSPLIGGNTGELF
V gene: TRBV19; D gene: -; clone size: -; J gene: TRBJ1-5; CDR3 protein: ASSPWGGGNQPQH
V gene: TRBV7-2; D gene: TRBD2; clone size: -; J gene: TRBJ2-7; CDR3 protein: ASRPSGNYEQY
V gene: TRBV5-1; D gene: -; clone size: -; J gene: TRBJ2-3; CDR3 protein: ASSLAGNTDTQY
V gene: TRBV5-1; D gene: TRBD2; clone size: few; J gene: TRBJ2-1; CDR3 protein: ASSGGTSGGPYNEQF
V gene: TRBV5-1; D gene: TRBD2; clone size: -; J gene: TRBJ2-5; CDR3 protein: ASSFERGSQETQY
V gene: TRBV5-5; D gene: -; clone size: -; J gene: TRBJ2-1; CDR3 protein: ASSPQLNEQF
V gene: TRBV6-5; D gene: -; clone size: -; J gene: TRBJ1-1; CDR3 protein: ASSYEFNTEAF
V gene: TRBV5-4; D gene: -; clone size: -; J gene: TRBJ2-3; CDR3 protein: ASSLSTGRPTDTQY
V gene: TRBV29-1; D gene: -; clone size: -; J gene: TRBJ2-1; CDR3 protein: SVDPMLVRGNEQF
V gene: TRBV7-2; D gene: -; clone size: -; J gene: TRBJ1-1; CDR3 protein: ASSSRQVMNTEAF
V gene: TRBV6-5; D gene: TRBD2; clone size: -; J gene: TRBJ2-1; CDR3 protein: AVRAGGREEQF
V gene: TRBV30; D gene: -; clone size: -; J gene: TRBJ2-2; CDR3 protein: AWSVLPLGTGGLF
V gene: TRBV5-5; D gene: -; clone size: -; J gene: TRBJ1-1; CDR3 protein: ASSLTGRVF
V gene: TRBV7-2; D gene: TRBD1; clone size: few; J gene: TRBJ1-2; CDR3 protein: ASSLDRGWRGYT
V gene: TRBV7-9; D gene: TRBD1; clone size: -; J gene: TRBJ1-6; CDR3 protein: ASSQTQGNSPLH
V gene: TRBV6-1; D gene: -; clone size: few; J gene: TRBJ1-3; CDR3 protein: ASSDGGRAIY
V gene: TRBV5-1; D gene: -; clone size: -; J gene: TRBJ2-5; CDR3 protein: ASSLIPGRRETQY
V gene: TRBV7-2; D gene: TRBD2; clone size: -; J gene: TRBJ2-1; CDR3 protein: ASSTRGVAGEQF
V gene: TRBV5-1; D gene: -; clone size: -; J gene: TRBJ1-1; CDR3 protein: ASSLVSSGNTEAF
V gene: TRBV7-9; D gene: TRBD1; clone size: -; J gene: TRBJ1-5; CDR3 protein: ASSFGQGGNQPQH
V gene: TRBV29-1; D gene: -; clone size: -; J gene: TRBJ1-2; CDR3 protein: SARQNDEHYGYT
V gene: TRBV5-4; D gene: -; clone size: -; J gene: TRBJ1-4; CDR3 protein: ASSFGGGGNEKLF
V gene: TRBV7-7; D gene: -; clone size: -; J gene: TRBJ2-2; CDR3 protein: ASRPSWGVTNTGELF
V gene: TRBV15; D gene: -; clone size: -; J gene: TRBJ2-2; CDR3 protein: ATSRDPRGSGTGELF
V gene: TRBV6-5; D gene: TRBD2; clone size: -; J gene: TRBJ2-5; CDR3 protein: ASSYSGTSGEETQY
V gene: TRBV5-3; D gene: -; clone size: -; J gene: TRBJ2-1; CDR3 protein: ARSRTVGSYNEQF
V gene: TRBV4-2; D gene: -; clone size: few; J gene: TRBJ1-3; CDR3 protein: ASSQGVSGNTIY
V gene: TRBV10-3; D gene: -; clone size: few; J gene: TRBJ2-7; CDR3 protein: AISEVQNYEQY
V gene: TRBV19; D gene: -; clone size: -; J gene: TRBJ1-5; CDR3 protein: ATYGYGSNQPQH
V gene: TRBV7-9; D gene: -; clone size: few; J gene: TRBJ1-6; CDR3 protein: ASSALVSSYNSPLH
V gene: TRBV5-6; D gene: -; clone size: -; J gene: TRBJ2-5; CDR3 protein: ASSPNGTPQETQY
V gene: TRBV5-6; D gene: -; clone size: -; J gene: TRBJ1-3; CDR3 protein: ASSLAGFGNTIY
V gene: TRBV5-1; D gene: -; clone size: -; J gene: TRBJ2-5; CDR3 protein: ASSLDPGETQY
V gene: TRBV6-6; D gene: TRBD1; clone size: few; J gene: TRBJ1-1; CDR3 protein: ASSLAGGTEAF
V gene: TRBV7-2; D gene: TRBD2; clone size: -; J gene: TRBJ2-1; CDR3 protein: ASSFQRGGLDEQF
V gene: TRBV7-9; D gene: -; clone size: -; J gene: TRBJ1-2; CDR3 protein: ASSQAGRVLTRYGYT
V gene: TRBV15; D gene: TRBD1; clone size: -; J gene: TRBJ1-1; CDR3 protein: ATSRAQGARNTEAF
V gene: TRBV7-2; D gene: -; clone size: -; J gene: TRBJ2-1; CDR3 protein: ASSLDVGGYNEQF
V gene: TRBV11-3; D gene: TRBD2; clone size: -; J gene: TRBJ2-2; CDR3 protein: ASSGAGGNTGELF
V gene: TRBV19; D gene: -; clone size: -; J gene: TRBJ2-7; CDR3 protein: ASSKQGFYEQY
V gene: TRBV6-5; D gene: -; clone size: once; J gene: TRBJ2-5; CDR3 protein: ASSYSAGSRETQY
V gene: TRBV6-1; D gene: -; clone size: -; J gene: TRBJ1-3; CDR3 protein: ASVQGNTIY
V gene: TRBV14; D gene: TRBD2; clone size: -; J gene: TRBJ2-2; CDR3 protein: ASSQGYWTSGGSSTGELF
V gene: TRBV6-1; D gene: -; clone size: -; J gene: TRBJ1-2; CDR3 protein: ASSAGVYNYGYT
V gene: TRBV19; D gene: TRBD1; clone size: once; J gene: TRBJ1-2; CDR3 protein: ASGGTGGNYGYT
V gene: TRBV11-3; D gene: -; clone size: -; J gene: TRBJ2-2; CDR3 protein: ASSSGPVGGELF
V gene: TRBV19; D gene: TRBD1; clone size: -; J gene: TRBJ1-6; CDR3 protein: ASSRDRTAPLH
V gene: TRBV6-5; D gene: TRBD2; clone size: -; J gene: TRBJ2-2; CDR3 protein: ASKDSGGMTGELF
V gene: TRBV19; D gene: -; clone size: -; J gene: TRBJ1-6; CDR3 protein: ASRPWQGPGGSPLH
V gene: TRBV10-3; D gene: TRBD1; clone size: -; J gene: TRBJ2-7; CDR3 protein: AISGQGNYEQY
V gene: TRBV18; D gene: TRBD1; clone size: -; J gene: TRBJ2-7; CDR3 protein: ASSPGTGVDEQY
V gene: TRBV7-9; D gene: TRBD1; clone size: -; J gene: TRBJ1-5; CDR3 protein: ASSTGVYQPQH
V gene: TRBV6-1; D gene: TRBD1; clone size: -; J gene: TRBJ2-7; CDR3 protein: ASNRQGSYEQY
V gene: TRBV4-2; D gene: -; clone size: -; J gene: TRBJ1-1; CDR3 protein: ASSYERRGAF
V gene: TRBV5-8; D gene: -; clone size: -; J gene: TRBJ2-1; CDR3 protein: ASTRDFRDNEQF
V gene: TRBV19; D gene: -; clone size: -; J gene: TRBJ1-3; CDR3 protein: ASSLTEGDTIY
V gene: TRBV28; D gene: TRBD1; clone size: -; J gene: TRBJ1-1; CDR3 protein: ASSLRGRGDTEAF
V gene: TRBV29-1; D gene: -; clone size: -; J gene: TRBJ2-1; CDR3 protein: SVGSSLYNEQF